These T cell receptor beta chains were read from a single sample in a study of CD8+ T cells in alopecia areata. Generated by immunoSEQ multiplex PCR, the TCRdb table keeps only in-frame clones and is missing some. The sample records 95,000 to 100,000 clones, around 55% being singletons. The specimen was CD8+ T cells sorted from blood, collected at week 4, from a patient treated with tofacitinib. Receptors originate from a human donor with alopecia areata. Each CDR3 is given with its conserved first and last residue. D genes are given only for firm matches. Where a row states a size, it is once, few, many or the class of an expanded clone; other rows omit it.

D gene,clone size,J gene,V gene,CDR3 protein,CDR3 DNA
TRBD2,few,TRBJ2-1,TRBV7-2,CASSFLVTSGYYNEQFF,TGTGCCAGCAGCTTCCTCGTAACTAGCGGGTACTACAATGAGCAGTTCTTC
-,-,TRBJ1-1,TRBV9,CASSVGDGTEAFF,TGTGCCAGCAGCGTAGGGGATGGAACTGAAGCTTTCTTT
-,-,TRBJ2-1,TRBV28,CASSPSSYSANEQFF,TGTGCCAGCAGTCCCTCAAGCTATAGCGCCAATGAGCAGTTCTTC
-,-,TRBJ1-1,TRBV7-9,CALTRGEAFF,TGTGCCCTCACGAGGGGTGAGGCTTTCTTT
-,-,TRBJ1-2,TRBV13,CASSLLAGHYGYTF,TGTGCCAGCAGCTTACTGGCAGGGCACTATGGCTACACCTTC
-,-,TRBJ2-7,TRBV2,CASSDGDSYEQYF,TGTGCCAGCAGTGACGGGGATTCCTACGAGCAGTACTTC
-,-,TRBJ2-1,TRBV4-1,CASSQEGGTGTLFF,TGCGCCAGCAGCCAAGAAGGGGGAACCGGGACTCTGTTCTTC
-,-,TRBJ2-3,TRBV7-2,CASSLGVGTQYF,TGTGCCAGCAGCTTAGGGGTGGGTACGCAGTATTTT
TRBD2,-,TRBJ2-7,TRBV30,CAWSSGTSVYHEQYF,TGTGCCTGGAGTTCCGGGACTAGTGTGTACCACGAGCAGTACTTC
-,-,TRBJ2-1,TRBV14,CASSQAQYNEQFF,TGTGCCAGCAGCCAAGCCCAGTACAATGAGCAGTTCTTC
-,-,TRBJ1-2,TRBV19,CASSIDGPRYGYTF,TGTGCCAGTAGTATTGACGGCCCCCGCTATGGCTACACCTTC
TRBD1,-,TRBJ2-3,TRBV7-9,CASSRTGRSSTDTQYF,TGTGCCAGCAGCCGGACAGGGCGGAGTAGCACAGATACGCAGTATTTT
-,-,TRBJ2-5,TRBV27,CASSLSSWETQYF,TGTGCCAGCAGTTTATCTTCGTGGGAGACCCAGTACTTC
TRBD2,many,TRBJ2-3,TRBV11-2,CASSLFGSGAADTQYF,TGTGCCAGCAGCTTATTCGGTAGCGGGGCAGCAGATACGCAGTATTTT
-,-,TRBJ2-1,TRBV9,CASSVEGNEQFF,TGTGCCAGCAGCGTAGAAGGAAATGAGCAGTTCTTC
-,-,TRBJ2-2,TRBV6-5,CASSPVSDTGELFF,TGTGCCAGCAGCCCCGTTAGCGACACCGGGGAGCTGTTTTTT
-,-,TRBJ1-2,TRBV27,CASSPPRGNYGYTF,TGTGCCAGCAGCCCCCCCAGGGGTAACTATGGCTACACCTTC
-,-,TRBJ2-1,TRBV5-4,CASSGETVVLEQFF,TGTGCCAGCAGCGGGGAAACCGTGGTGTTGGAGCAGTTCTTC
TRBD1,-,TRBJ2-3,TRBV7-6,CASSSGTARSTDTQYF,TGTGCCAGCAGCTCCGGGACAGCTAGAAGCACAGATACGCAGTATTTT
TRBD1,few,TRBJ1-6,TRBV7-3,CASSFGQGGSSPLHF,TGTGCCAGCAGCTTCGGACAGGGAGGATCTTCACCCCTCCACTTT
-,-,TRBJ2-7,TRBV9,CASSVGDLYYEQYF,TGTGCCAGCAGCGTAGGCGATTTATACTACGAGCAGTACTTC
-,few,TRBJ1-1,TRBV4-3,CASSQERVRADAFF,TGCGCCAGCAGCCAAGAACGGGTCAGAGCTGATGCTTTCTTT
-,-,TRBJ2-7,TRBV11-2,CASSFTGIVEQYF,TGTGCCAGCAGCTTTACGGGTATAGTGGAGCAGTACTTC
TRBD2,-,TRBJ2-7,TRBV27,CASSFETSGYEQYF,TGTGCCAGCAGTTTCGAGACTAGCGGCTACGAGCAGTACTTC
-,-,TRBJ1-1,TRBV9,CASSVVAGAAEAFF,TGTGCCAGCAGCGTAGTCGCAGGTGCGGCTGAAGCTTTCTTT
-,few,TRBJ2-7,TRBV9,CASSAPPLYEQYF,TGTGCCAGCAGCGCACCGCCCCTATACGAGCAGTACTTC
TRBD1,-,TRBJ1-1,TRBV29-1,CSVEDVGGNTEAFF,TGCAGCGTTGAAGACGTAGGGGGCAACACTGAAGCTTTCTTT